Following are 24 T cell receptor beta chains from one sample sequenced in a study of T cell responses to AZD1222 COVID-19 vaccine. Libraries were prepared by immunoSEQ multiplex PCR; TCRdb keeps only in-frame clonotypes and omits some of them. Of over 110,000 clones listed, more than 90% are singletons. Sequenced material: peripheral blood, taken on day 0 of AZD1222 vaccination. Receptors were obtained from an adult in good health.

The chain uses TRBV5-4 and TRBJ2-1; D gene uncertain. The V gene's germline CDR1 is SGHNT and CDR2 YYREEE (reference sequence). The CDR3 length is 14 residues. With 4 bases removed from V and 5 bases from J, the gap between germline ends came to 13 bases. For the CDR3, the DNA is TGTGCCAGCAGCCTCCTGGCTATTAACAATGAGCAGTTCTTC. Translated, it gives CASSLLAINNEQFF.

This chain connects TRBV2 to TRBJ1-5; D not certain. Germline V CDR1 and CDR2: SNHLY, FYNNEI. The CDR3 contains 17 residues. The germline V and J ends were trimmed by 3 bases and 2 bases, with 17 bases remaining between them. CDR3: CASSDRVGVIGNQPQHF. The DNA of the CDR3 is TGTGCCAGCAGTGATAGGGTCGGGGTCATCGGCAATCAGCCCCAGCATTTT.

This clone was observed a handful of times. The chain recombines TRBV11-2 with TRBJ2-7, with TRBD2 identical over 7 bases. Trimming at V came to 1 base and at J to 2 bases, leaving 2 bases not matched to a gene. The CDR3 extends over 14 amino acids. Germline-derived CDR1 and CDR2 are SGHAT and FQNNGV. This CDR3 is CASSLGDYTYEQYF. Here the CDR3 DNA reads TGTGCCAGCAGCTTAGGGGACTACACCTACGAGCAGTACTTC. Combining the CDR3 with reference TRBV11-2 and TRBJ2-7 gives the whole variable domain EAGVAQSPRYKIIEKRQSVAFWCNPISGHATLYWYQQILGQGPKLLIQFQNNGVVDDSQLPKDRFSAERLKGVDSTLKIQPAKLEDSAVYLCASSLGDYTYEQYFGPGTRLTVT.

The chain has TRBV28 and TRBJ2-4, with D possibly being TRBD1 (5 bases). This CDR3 contains 18 residues. CDR1 is MDHEN, CDR2 SYDVKM, per germline. The ends were cut back, 5 bases at V and 0 bases at J, with 20 bases in the middle. The CDR3 reads CASSLRMGRPLAKNIQYF. The CDR3 DNA sequence: TGTGCCAGCAGTCTCCGAATGGGGCGGCCACTAGCCAAAAACATTCAGTACTTC.

V and J are TRBV5-1 and TRBJ2-2, with a weak D call TRBD2 (5 bases). CDR3 length: 13 residues. V dropped 2 bases and J dropped 6 bases, with 8 bases sitting between them. CDR1 is SGHRS and CDR2 is YFSETQ in the germline V gene. Here the CDR3 reads CASSLEGPGELFF. The CDR3 coding sequence is TGCGCCAGCAGCTTAGAGGGCCCCGGGGAGCTGTTTTTT.

This clone appeared a single time. The chain uses TRBV6-4 and TRBJ2-2; TRBD2 aligns across 10 bases. There are 16 residues in the CDR3. The V gene end was trimmed by 2 bases and the J gene end by 3 bases; junction bases not matched to a gene: 3. Germline lookup yields CDR1 MRHNA and CDR2 SNTAGT. CDR3: CASSDTSGTDTGELFF. CDR3 nucleotides: TGTGCCAGCAGTGACACTAGCGGGACGGACACCGGGGAGCTGTTTTTT.

The genes are TRBV6-6 and TRBJ1-5; possible D gene TRBD1, 5 bases. CDR3 length: 16 residues. V lost 0 bases to trimming and J lost 2 bases, with 11 bases between them. The germline CDR1 and CDR2 sequences are MNHNY and SVGAGI (reference sequence). The CDR3 region is CASSYSGGGGNQPQHF. The CDR3 DNA reads TGTGCCAGCAGTTACTCAGGCGGGGGTGGCAATCAGCCCCAGCATTTT.

J is TRBJ2-7 and V is TRBV11-2, with 9 bases fitting TRBD1. J was trimmed by 2 bases and V by 8 bases; bases with no gene match: 10. Germline V gene sequence: CDR1 SGHAT, CDR2 FQNNGV. There are 15 residues in the CDR3. As DNA, the CDR3 is TGTGCCAGCTCCCCGCACGGGACAGGGACCTACGAGCAGTACTTC. This encodes CASSPHGTGTYEQYF.

The chain recombines TRBV4-1 with TRBJ1-2; perhaps TRBD1 as D (6 bases). The CDR3 loop spans 14 amino acids. Germline-derived CDR1 and CDR2 are MGHRA and YSYEKL. The V gene lost 0 bases and the J gene lost 6 bases, with 11 bases spanning the gap. The DNA for the CDR3 is TGCGCCAGCAGCCAAGATAACAGGGATGATGGCTACACCTTC. Residues: CASSQDNRDDGYTF.

The chain combines TRBV5-1 with TRBJ1-1; D perhaps matches TRBD1 (6 bases). The CDR3 length is 15 residues. CDR1 is SGHRS, CDR2 YFSETQ, per germline. Trimming took 1 base from V and 2 from J, leaving 12 bases between them. CDR3 nucleotide sequence: TGCGCCAGCAGCTTGAGTGCAGGGGCCAACACTGAAGCTTTCTTT. This encodes CASSLSAGANTEAFF.

The CDR3 bases are TGCGCCAGCAGCTTGGCCGGGACAGGCCAAGAGACCCAGTACTTC. Protein: CASSLAGTGQETQYF. This chain uses TRBV5-1 with TRBJ2-5; 8 bases are shared with TRBD1. The CDR3 consists of 15 residues. The V gene's germline CDR1 is SGHRS and CDR2 YFSETQ. Trimming removed 0 bases from V and 1 base from J; junction bases left unmatched: 2. Drawing the rest from reference TRBV5-1 and TRBJ2-5, the complete variable domain is KAGVTQTPRYLIKTRGQQVTLSCSPISGHRSVSWYQQTPGQGLQFLFEYFSETQRNKGNFPGRFSGRQFSNSRSEMNVSTLELGDSALYLCASSLAGTGQETQYFGPGTRLLVL.

The gene calls are TRBV11-2 and TRBJ1-2, with a possible D match to TRBD1 (6 bases). The CDR3 is made up of 14 amino acids. Trimming left V 7 bases short and J 3 bases short, with 15 bases between. Germline assignment: CDR1 SGHAT and CDR2 FQNNGV. The CDR3 spells CASTGPRGHYGYTF. The CDR3 nucleotides are TGTGCCAGCACTGGACCCAGGGGCCACTATGGCTACACCTTC.

The chain joins TRBV19 to TRBJ1-3; D is ambiguous. Per the germline V gene, CDR1 is LNHDA and CDR2 is SQIVND (reference sequence). The V and J ends lost 0 bases and 8 bases respectively, with 8 bases between them. The CDR3 is made up of 13 amino acids. The CDR3 region is CASSIDLKDTIYF. As DNA, the CDR3 is TGTGCCAGTAGTATAGATCTGAAGGACACCATATATTTT.

The chain carries TRBV28 and TRBJ2-2; D might be TRBD2 (5 bases). From germline, CDR1 is MDHEN and CDR2 SYDVKM. Trimming stripped 6 bases from V and 8 bases from J, with 19 bases between. The CDR3 has 15 amino acids. CDR3 sequence (DNA): TGTGCCAGCAGCCCCCATACTAGAATAACGGGGGAGCTGTTTTTT. Protein: CASSPHTRITGELFF.

Turning to this clone: The sample contains more than one DNA sequence encoding this CDR3. The V and J genes are TRBV2 and TRBJ1-2; maybe TRBD1 (5 bases). CDR1 and CDR2 (germline): SNHLY, FYNNEI. CDR3 length: 14 residues. Trimming removed 1 base at V and 4 bases at J, with 10 bases between. CDR3 sequence: CASSEERGGYGYTF. In DNA form, the CDR3 reads TGTGCCAGCAGTGAAGAAAGGGGTGGCTATGGCTACACCTTC.

Comment on this clone: The same CDR3 arises from other DNA sequences in this sample as well. The rearrangement uses TRBV4-1 and TRBJ1-1; D gene ambiguous. This CDR3 region has 13 residues. Germline CDR1 MGHRA, CDR2 YSYEKL. Trimming pared 1 base from V and 1 base from J, leaving 4 bases between. The CDR3 spells CASSQVRNTEAFF. CDR3 coding DNA: TGCGCCAGCAGCCAAGTGAGGAACACTGAAGCTTTCTTT.

The chain couples TRBV27 to TRBJ2-7; D not certain. The CDR3 spans 12 residues. V lost 6 bases, J lost 5 bases, and 11 bases lay in between. From germline, CDR1 is MNHEY and CDR2 SMNVEV (reference sequence). The CDR3 nucleotides are TGTGCCAGCAGCGCATTTGGGAACGAGCAGTACTTC. Translated, it gives CASSAFGNEQYF.

The chain links TRBV6-5 to TRBJ2-7, with 13 bases that match TRBD2. The CDR3 is made up of 15 amino acids. Per germline, CDR1 MNHEY and CDR2 SVGAGI. V was clipped by 5 bases and J by 1 base; unmatched bases: 2. CDR3 protein: CASSLLAGGSYEQYF. CDR3 coding DNA: TGTGCCAGCAGTCTACTAGCGGGAGGGTCCTACGAGCAGTACTTC.

This chain links TRBV6-1 with TRBJ1-5; D is ambiguous. The V end was cut by 2 bases, the J end by 4 bases, with 12 bases between. Germline V gene data show CDR1 as MNHNS and CDR2 as SASEGT. The CDR3 is made up of 15 amino acids. The CDR3 nucleotides are TGTGCCAGCAGTGAATTGGCGCCGGGGAATCAGCCCCAGCATTTT. Its translation is CASSELAPGNQPQHF.

This chain joins TRBV10-1 and TRBJ2-1; 8 nucleotides agree with TRBD2. Trimming cost V 2 bases and J 0 bases; bases outside gene matches: 12. Per the germline V gene, CDR1 is WNHNN and CDR2 is SYGVQD (reference sequence). The length of the CDR3 is 19 residues. CDR3: CASSEAGGGPESSYNEQFF. The CDR3 nucleotides are TGCGCCAGCAGTGAGGCGGGGGGAGGCCCCGAGAGCTCCTACAATGAGCAGTTCTTC.

The chain is built from TRBV6-5 and TRBJ1-1; D not resolved. Germline V gene lookup returns CDR1 MNHEY and CDR2 SVGAGI. V lost 2 bases to trimming and J lost 5 bases, with 18 bases between them. The CDR3 is 16 residues long. CDR3 sequence reads: CASSYERERRGTEAFF. As DNA, the CDR3 is TGTGCCAGCAGTTACGAGAGGGAGAGACGAGGAACTGAAGCTTTCTTT.

In this sample, this clone turned up once. This chain uses TRBV2 with TRBJ1-5, with D hard to call. CDR1 is SNHLY and CDR2 is FYNNEI in the germline V gene. This CDR3 has 13 residues. Trimming took off 4 bases at V and 0 bases at J, with 4 bases between the two ends. The DNA for the CDR3 is TGTGCCAGCAGTGGGAATAGCAATCAGCCCCAGCATTTT. Protein sequence: CASSGNSNQPQHF.

This chain connects TRBV5-1 to TRBJ2-3, with D hard to call. V was clipped by 0 bases and J by 0 bases, with 5 bases between them. The CDR3 covers 14 residues. CDR1 SGHRS and CDR2 YFSETQ come from the germline V gene. CDR3: CASSLVPSTDTQYF. The CDR3 DNA reads TGCGCCAGCAGCTTGGTGCCTAGCACAGATACGCAGTATTTT. Together with reference TRBV5-1 and TRBJ2-3, the CDR3 gives the full variable domain: KAGVTQTPRYLIKTRGQQVTLSCSPISGHRSVSWYQQTPGQGLQFLFEYFSETQRNKGNFPGRFSGRQFSNSRSEMNVSTLELGDSALYLCASSLVPSTDTQYFGPGTRLTVL.

This clone was counted once. The chain couples TRBV18 to TRBJ1-3; no definite D call. Trimming took off 6 bases at V and 0 bases at J, with 15 bases between the two ends. The V gene's germline CDR1 is KGHSH and CDR2 LQKENI. The CDR3 is 16 amino acids. CDR3 nucleotide sequence: TGTGCCAGCTCCGAAAACGAGGCGAGCTCTGGAAACACCATATATTTT. The encoded protein is CASSENEASSGNTIYF. The variable domain in full, with the rest retrieved from reference TRBV18 and TRBJ1-3, is NAGVMQNPRHLVRRRGQEARLRCSPMKGHSHVYWYRQLPEEGLKFMVYLQKENIIDESGMPKERFSAEFPKEGPSILRIQQVVRGDSAAYFCASSENEASSGNTIYFGEGSWLTVV.